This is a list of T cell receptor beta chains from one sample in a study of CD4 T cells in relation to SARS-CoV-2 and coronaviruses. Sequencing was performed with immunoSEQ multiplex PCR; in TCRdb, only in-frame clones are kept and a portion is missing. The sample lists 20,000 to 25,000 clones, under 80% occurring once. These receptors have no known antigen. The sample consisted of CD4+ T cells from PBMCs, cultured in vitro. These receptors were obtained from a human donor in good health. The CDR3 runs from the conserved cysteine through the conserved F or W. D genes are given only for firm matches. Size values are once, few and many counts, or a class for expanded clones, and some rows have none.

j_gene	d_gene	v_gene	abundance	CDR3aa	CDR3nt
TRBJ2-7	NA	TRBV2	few	CASIMSRASSYEQYF	TGTGCCAGCATTATGTCGAGAGCGAGCTCCTACGAGCAGTACTTC
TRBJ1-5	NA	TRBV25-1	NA	CASSPSSGAGQPQHF	TGTGCCAGCAGCCCCAGTTCAGGGGCCGGTCAGCCCCAGCATTTT
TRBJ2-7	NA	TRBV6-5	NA	CASGSADEQYF	TGTGCCAGCGGCTCAGCGGACGAGCAGTACTTC
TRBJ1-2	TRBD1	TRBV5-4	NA	CASSLVFSTGGYGYTF	TGTGCCAGCAGCTTGGTATTTTCGACAGGGGGCTATGGCTACACCTTC
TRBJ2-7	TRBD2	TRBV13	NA	CASSLAWGRAANEQYF	TGTGCCAGCAGCTTAGCCTGGGGGAGGGCCGCGAACGAGCAGTACTTC
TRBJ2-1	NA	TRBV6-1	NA	CASSGAGTSSYNEQFF	TGTGCCAGCAGTGGTGCCGGGACGTCGTCCTACAATGAGCAGTTCTTC
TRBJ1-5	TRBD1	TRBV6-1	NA	CASSEGTGGAQPQHF	TGTGCCAGCAGTGAAGGGACAGGGGGGGCCCAGCCCCAGCATTTT
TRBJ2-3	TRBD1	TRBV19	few	CASRPGQGMEPGDTQYF	TGTGCCAGTAGGCCGGGACAGGGGATGGAGCCCGGAGATACGCAGTATTTT
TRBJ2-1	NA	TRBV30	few	CAGAGLRLTSGQFF	TGTGCCGGGGCGGGACTTCGCTTAACTAGTGGGCAGTTCTTC
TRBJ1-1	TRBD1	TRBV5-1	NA	CASSSQTGVNTEAFF	TGCGCCAGCAGCAGCCAGACAGGGGTGAACACTGAAGCTTTCTTT
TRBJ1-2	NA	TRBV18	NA	CASSPTANENYGYTF	TGTGCCAGCTCACCTACCGCGAATGAAAACTATGGCTACACCTTC
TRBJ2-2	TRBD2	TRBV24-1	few	CATSDLPGTSGIQNTGELFF	TGTGCCACCAGTGATCTTCCCGGGACTAGCGGGATACAGAACACCGGGGAGCTGTTTTTT
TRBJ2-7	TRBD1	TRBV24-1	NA	CATSDSGTVNYEQYF	TGTGCCACCAGTGACTCCGGGACAGTAAACTACGAGCAGTACTTC
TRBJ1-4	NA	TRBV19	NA	CASSMGALSTVNEKLFF	TGTGCCAGTAGTATGGGAGCGTTGTCAACAGTTAATGAAAAACTGTTTTTT
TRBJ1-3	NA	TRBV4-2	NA	CASSLERGASGNTIYF	TGTGCCAGCAGCCTCGAACGGGGCGCCTCTGGAAACACCATATATTTT
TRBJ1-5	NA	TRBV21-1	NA	CASSSRQGGFSNQPQHF	TGTGCCAGCAGCTCCCGACAGGGTGGATTTAGCAATCAGCCCCAGCATTTT
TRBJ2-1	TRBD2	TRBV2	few	CASTLREGYYNEQFF	TGTGCCAGCACTTTGAGGGAGGGATATTACAATGAGCAGTTCTTC
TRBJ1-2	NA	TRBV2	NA	CASSEEGYTF	TGTGCCAGCAGTGAAGAGGGCTACACCTTC
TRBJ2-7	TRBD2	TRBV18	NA	CASSPSSPSGMGEQYF	TGTGCCAGCTCACCTTCGAGTCCTAGCGGGATGGGAGAGCAGTACTTC
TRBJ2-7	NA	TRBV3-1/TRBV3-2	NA	CASGQNSEQYF	TGTGCCAGCGGACAGAACAGCGAGCAGTACTTC
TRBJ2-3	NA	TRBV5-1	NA	CASSQINGVTDTQYF	TGCGCCAGCAGCCAAATCAATGGAGTCACAGATACGCAGTATTTT
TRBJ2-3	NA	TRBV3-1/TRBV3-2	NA	CASSQDGLALSTDTQYF	TGTGCCAGCAGCCAAGACGGGCTAGCGTTAAGCACAGATACGCAGTATTTT
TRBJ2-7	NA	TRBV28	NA	CASNNAPSSYEQYF	TGTGCCAGCAACAATGCTCCGAGCTCCTACGAGCAGTACTTC
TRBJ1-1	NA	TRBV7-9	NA	CASSPQVEAFF	TGTGCCAGCAGTCCCCAGGTGGAAGCTTTCTTT
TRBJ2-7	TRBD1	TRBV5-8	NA	CASSYWTGVYYEQYF	TGTGCCAGCAGCTATTGGACAGGGGTGTACTACGAGCAGTACTTC
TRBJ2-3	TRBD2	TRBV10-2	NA	CASSESRLAGGLDTQYF	TGCGCCAGCAGTGAGTCAAGACTAGCGGGAGGTCTAGATACGCAGTATTTT
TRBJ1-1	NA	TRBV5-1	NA	CASSPGEGLEAFF	TGCGCCAGCAGCCCAGGTGAGGGGCTTGAAGCTTTCTTT
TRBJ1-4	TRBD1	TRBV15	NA	CATSRPGQGNEKLFF	TGTGCCACCAGCAGACCAGGACAGGGGAATGAAAAACTGTTTTTT
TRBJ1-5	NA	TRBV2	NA	CASSPQGVRNQPQHF	TGTGCCAGCAGCCCCCAAGGGGTTCGCAATCAGCCCCAGCATTTT
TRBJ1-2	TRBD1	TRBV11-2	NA	CASSSPTGPNYGYTF	TGTGCCAGCAGCTCGCCGACAGGGCCTAACTATGGCTACACCTTC
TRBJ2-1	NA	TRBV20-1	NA	CSASPPSDSYNEQFF	TGCAGTGCTAGTCCCCCTAGCGACTCCTACAATGAGCAGTTCTTC
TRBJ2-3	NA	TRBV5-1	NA	CASSLAAYTSTDTQYF	TGCGCCAGCAGCTTGGCAGCCTACACTAGCACAGATACGCAGTATTTT
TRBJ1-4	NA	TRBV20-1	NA	CSAGDGEKLFF	TGCAGTGCCGGAGACGGTGAAAAACTGTTTTTT
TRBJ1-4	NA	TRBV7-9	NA	CASSPDSATNEKLFF	TGTGCCAGCAGCCCGGACAGTGCAACTAATGAAAAACTGTTTTTT
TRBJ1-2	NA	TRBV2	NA	CASSESGRGNYGYTF	TGTGCCAGCAGTGAATCGGGACGGGGAAACTATGGCTACACCTTC
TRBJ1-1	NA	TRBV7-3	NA	CASSLSPTNTEAFF	TGTGCCAGCAGCTTAAGCCCAACGAACACTGAAGCTTTCTTT
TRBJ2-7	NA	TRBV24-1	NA	CATGMGNSYEQYF	TGTGCCACCGGCATGGGAAACTCCTACGAGCAGTACTTC
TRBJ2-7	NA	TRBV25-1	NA	CASSPGNSNEQYF	TGTGCCAGCAGTCCCGGGAACTCTAACGAGCAGTACTTC
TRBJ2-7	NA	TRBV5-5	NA	CASSAERRSSYEQYF	TGTGCCAGCAGCGCCGAGAGAAGGAGCTCCTACGAGCAGTACTTC
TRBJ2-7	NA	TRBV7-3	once	CASSLTYGGGYEQYF	TGTGCCAGCAGCTTAACGTACGGCGGCGGCTACGAGCAGTACTTC
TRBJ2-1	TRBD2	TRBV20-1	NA	CSASVRSGSEGNEQFF	TGCAGTGCTAGTGTTCGCAGCGGGAGTGAAGGCAATGAGCAGTTCTTC
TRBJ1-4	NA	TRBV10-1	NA	CASSEGSTGEKLFF	TGCGCCAGCAGTGAAGGGTCTACCGGTGAAAAACTGTTTTTT
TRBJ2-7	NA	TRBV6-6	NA	CASSFGGTYEQYF	TGTGCCAGCAGTTTCGGCGGGACCTACGAGCAGTACTTC
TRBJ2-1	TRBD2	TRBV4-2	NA	CASSQASGTYNEQFF	TGTGCCAGCAGCCAAGCGAGCGGGACCTACAATGAGCAGTTCTTC
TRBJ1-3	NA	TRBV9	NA	CASSATGTSGNTIYF	TGTGCCAGCAGCGCTACCGGGACGTCTGGAAACACCATATATTTT
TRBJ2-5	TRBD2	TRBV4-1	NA	CASSQDTSGSGETQYF	TGCGCCAGCAGCCAAGATACTAGCGGTAGTGGAGAGACCCAGTACTTC
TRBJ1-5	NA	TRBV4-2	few	CASSQEEGTQPQHF	TGTGCCAGCAGCCAAGAGGAAGGGACTCAGCCCCAGCATTTT
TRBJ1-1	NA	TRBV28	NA	CASSPGAEAFF	TGTGCCAGCAGCCCCGGAGCCGAAGCTTTCTTT
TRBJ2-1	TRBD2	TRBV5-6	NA	CASRGLADYNEQFF	TGTGCCAGCAGGGGACTAGCGGACTACAATGAGCAGTTCTTC
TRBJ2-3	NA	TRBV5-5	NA	CASSLNSQLTDTQYF	TGTGCCAGCAGCTTGAACTCACAGCTCACAGATACGCAGTATTTT
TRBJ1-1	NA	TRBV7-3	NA	CASRADNLNTEAFF	TGTGCCAGCAGGGCGGACAATCTGAACACTGAAGCTTTCTTT
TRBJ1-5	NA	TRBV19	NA	CASSMSQRNQPQHF	TGTGCCAGTAGTATGTCTCAGAGGAATCAGCCCCAGCATTTT
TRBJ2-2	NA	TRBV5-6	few	CASSLGVTGELFF	TGTGCCAGCAGCTTGGGGGTCACCGGGGAGCTGTTTTTT
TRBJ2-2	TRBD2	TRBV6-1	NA	CASSEIAGGGGGELFF	TGTGCCAGCAGTGAAATAGCGGGAGGGGGGGGCGGGGAGCTGTTTTTT
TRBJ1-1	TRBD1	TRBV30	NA	CAWKNSGTGVLNTEAFF	TGTGCCTGGAAGAATTCCGGGACAGGGGTCCTGAACACTGAAGCTTTCTTT